This note documents a single T cell receptor (beta chain) sequence. This specimen belongs to a study of OX40 agonist ivuxolimab in advanced cancers. TCRdb's table, derived via immunoSEQ multiplex PCR, lists solely in-frame clones and lacks some. The sample gives around 150,000 clones, 85% to 95% of which show up once; approximately 1% is in the top ten. The germline V gene encodes CDR1 LGHNA and CDR2 YSLEER. The CDR3 length is 15 residues. The V end was cut by 3 bases, the J end by 1 base, with 10 bases between. V gene TRBV4-3 combines with J gene TRBJ1-3, with D possibly TRBD1 on 6 matching bases. The specimen comprised CD4+ or CD8+ T cells sorted from blood, sampled in a trial of the OX40 agonist ivuxolimab. The source of this sequence is an adult with an advanced solid tumor such as melanoma, head and neck, liver or kidney cancer. In DNA form, the CDR3 reads TGCGCCAGCAGCCAGGTTACAGGGTCTGGAAACACCATATATTTT. Its translation is CASSQVTGSGNTIYF.